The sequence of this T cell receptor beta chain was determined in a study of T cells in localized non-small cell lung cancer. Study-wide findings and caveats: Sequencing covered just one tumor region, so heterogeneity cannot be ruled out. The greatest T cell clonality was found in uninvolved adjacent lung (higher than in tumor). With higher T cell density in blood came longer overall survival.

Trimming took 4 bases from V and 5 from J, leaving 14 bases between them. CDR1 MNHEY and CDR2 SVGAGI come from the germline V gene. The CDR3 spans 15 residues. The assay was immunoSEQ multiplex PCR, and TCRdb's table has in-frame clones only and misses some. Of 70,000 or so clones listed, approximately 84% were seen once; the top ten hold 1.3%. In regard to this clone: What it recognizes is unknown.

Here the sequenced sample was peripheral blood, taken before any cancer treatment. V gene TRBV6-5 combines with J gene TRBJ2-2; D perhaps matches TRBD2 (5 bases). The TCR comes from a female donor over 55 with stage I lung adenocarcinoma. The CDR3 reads CASSLRPGRTGELFF. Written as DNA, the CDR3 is TGTGCCAGCAGTTTAAGGCCGGGAAGGACCGGGGAGCTGTTTTTT.